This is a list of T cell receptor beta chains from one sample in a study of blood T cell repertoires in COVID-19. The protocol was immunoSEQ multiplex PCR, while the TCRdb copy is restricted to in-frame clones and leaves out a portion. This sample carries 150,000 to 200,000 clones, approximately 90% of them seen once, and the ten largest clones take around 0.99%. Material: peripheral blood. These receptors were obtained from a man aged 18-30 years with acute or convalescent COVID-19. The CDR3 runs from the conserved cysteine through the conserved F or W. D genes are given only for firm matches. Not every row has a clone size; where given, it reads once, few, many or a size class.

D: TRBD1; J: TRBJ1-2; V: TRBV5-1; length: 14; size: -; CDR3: CASSQGTANYGYTF; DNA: TGCGCCAGCAGCCAAGGGACAGCTAACTATGGCTACACCTTC
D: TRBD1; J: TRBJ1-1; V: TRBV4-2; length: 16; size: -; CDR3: CASSPLGDRVGTEAFF; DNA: TGTGCCAGCAGCCCCCTTGGAGACAGGGTAGGCACTGAAGCTTTCTTT
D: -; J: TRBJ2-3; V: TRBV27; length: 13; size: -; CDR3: CASRRLVPDTQYF; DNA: TGTGCCAGCCGGAGACTAGTCCCAGATACGCAGTATTTT
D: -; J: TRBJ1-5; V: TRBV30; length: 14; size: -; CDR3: CAWGGADGNQPQHF; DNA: TGTGCCTGGGGGGGGGCGGACGGCAATCAGCCCCAGCATTTT
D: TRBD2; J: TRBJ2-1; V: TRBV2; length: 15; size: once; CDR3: CASNSGGLPYNEQFF; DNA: TGTGCCAGCAATTCGGGGGGGTTGCCCTACAATGAGCAGTTCTTC
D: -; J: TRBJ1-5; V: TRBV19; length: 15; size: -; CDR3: CASSIGGGSNQPQHF; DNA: TGTGCCAGTAGTATCGGTGGGGGGAGCAATCAGCCCCAGCATTTT
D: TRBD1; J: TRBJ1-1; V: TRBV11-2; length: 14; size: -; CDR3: CASSQTAGQTEAFF; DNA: TGTGCCAGCAGCCAAACGGCGGGACAGACTGAAGCTTTCTTT
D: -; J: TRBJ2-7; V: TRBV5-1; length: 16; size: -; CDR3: CASSFDWDKAFYEQYF; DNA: TGCGCCAGCAGCTTCGACTGGGACAAAGCTTTTTACGAGCAGTACTTC
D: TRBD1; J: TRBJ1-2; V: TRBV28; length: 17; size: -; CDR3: CASTLTGAGQGAYGYTF; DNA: TGTGCCAGCACCTTAACAGGGGCGGGACAGGGGGCCTATGGCTACACCTTC
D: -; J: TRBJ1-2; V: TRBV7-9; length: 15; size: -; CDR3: CASSLARESLDGYTF; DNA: TGTGCCAGCAGCTTAGCGCGGGAGTCTCTAGATGGCTACACCTTC
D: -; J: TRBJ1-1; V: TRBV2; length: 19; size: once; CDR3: CASRHPLGGPTNANTEAFF; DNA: TGTGCCAGCAGACACCCCCTAGGAGGGCCCACTAATGCGAACACTGAAGCTTTCTTT
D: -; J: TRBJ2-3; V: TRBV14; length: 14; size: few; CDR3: CASSQEGLTDTQYF; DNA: TGTGCCAGCAGCCAAGAGGGACTTACAGATACGCAGTATTTT
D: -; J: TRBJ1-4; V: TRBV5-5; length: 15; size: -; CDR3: CASSLLGETNEKLFF; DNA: TGTGCCAGCAGCTTACTCGGGGAAACTAATGAAAAACTGTTTTTT
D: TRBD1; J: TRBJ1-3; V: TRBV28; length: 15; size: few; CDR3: CASNSPQGAGNTIYF; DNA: TGTGCCAGCAATTCACCACAGGGGGCAGGAAACACCATATATTTT
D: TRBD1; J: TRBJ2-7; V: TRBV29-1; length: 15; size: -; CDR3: CSVDTGTGSSYEQYF; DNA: TGCAGCGTAGATACCGGGACAGGAAGCTCCTACGAGCAGTACTTC
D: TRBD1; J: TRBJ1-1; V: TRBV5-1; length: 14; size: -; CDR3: CASSLFGTGGEAFF; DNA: TGCGCCAGCAGCTTGTTCGGGACAGGCGGTGAAGCTTTCTTT
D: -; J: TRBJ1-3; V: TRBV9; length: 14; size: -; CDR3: CASSVQGSGNTIYF; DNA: TGTGCCAGCAGCGTGCAGGGCTCTGGAAACACCATATATTTT
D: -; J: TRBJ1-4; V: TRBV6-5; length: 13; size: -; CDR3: CASSLATNEKLFF; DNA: TGTGCCAGCAGCCTAGCAACTAATGAAAAACTGTTTTTT
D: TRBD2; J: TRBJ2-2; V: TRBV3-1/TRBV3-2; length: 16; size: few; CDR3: CASSQVSGLAGRKLFF; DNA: TGTGCCAGCAGCCAAGTATCTGGACTAGCGGGACGGAAGCTGTTTTTT
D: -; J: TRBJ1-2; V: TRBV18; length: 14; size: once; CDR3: CASSHEAVHYGYTF; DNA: TGTGCCAGCTCACACGAAGCGGTACATTATGGCTACACCTTC
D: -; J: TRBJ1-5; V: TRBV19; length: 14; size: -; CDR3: CASSTQGLGQPQHF; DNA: TGTGCCAGTAGTACCCAGGGTTTGGGGCAGCCCCAGCATTTT
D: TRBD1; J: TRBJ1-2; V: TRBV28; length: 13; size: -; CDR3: CASRPGTGFGYTF; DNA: TGTGCCAGCCGTCCCGGGACAGGGTTTGGCTACACCTTC
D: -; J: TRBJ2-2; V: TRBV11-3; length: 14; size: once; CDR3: CASRRQPLSGELFF; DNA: TGTGCCAGTAGACGACAGCCCCTTAGCGGGGAGCTGTTTTTT
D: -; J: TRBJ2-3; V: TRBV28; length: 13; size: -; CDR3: CASRDRATDTQYF; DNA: TGTGCCAGCAGAGACAGAGCCACAGATACGCAGTATTTT
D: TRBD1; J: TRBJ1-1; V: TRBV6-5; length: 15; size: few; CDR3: CASSTQGAGNPEAFF; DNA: TGTGCCAGCAGTACGCAGGGGGCAGGTAACCCTGAAGCTTTCTTT
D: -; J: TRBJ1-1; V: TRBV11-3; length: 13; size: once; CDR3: CASSSGRDTEAFF; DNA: TGTGCCAGCAGCTCGGGGAGGGACACTGAAGCTTTCTTT
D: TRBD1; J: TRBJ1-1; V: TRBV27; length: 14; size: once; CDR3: CASSLRGRGTEAFF; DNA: TGTGCCAGCAGTTTAAGGGGGCGCGGGACTGAAGCTTTCTTT
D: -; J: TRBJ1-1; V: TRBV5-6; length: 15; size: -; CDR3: CASSLVVYMNTEAFF; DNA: TGTGCCAGCAGCTTGGTGGTATACATGAACACTGAAGCTTTCTTT
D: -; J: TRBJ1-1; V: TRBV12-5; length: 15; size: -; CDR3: CASGLVSGVYTEAFF; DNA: TGTGCTAGTGGTTTGGTCTCAGGTGTGTACACTGAAGCTTTCTTT
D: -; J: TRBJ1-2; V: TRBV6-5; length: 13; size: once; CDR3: CASSSDPGKGYTF; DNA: TGTGCCAGCAGTTCGGACCCCGGGAAGGGCTACACCTTC
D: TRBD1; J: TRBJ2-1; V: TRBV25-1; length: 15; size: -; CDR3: CASSPTGTGYNEQFF; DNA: TGTGCCAGCAGTCCAACCGGGACAGGGTACAATGAGCAGTTCTTC
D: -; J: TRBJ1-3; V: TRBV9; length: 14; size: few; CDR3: CASSESFSGNTIYF; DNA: TGTGCCAGCAGCGAATCTTTCTCTGGAAACACCATATATTTT
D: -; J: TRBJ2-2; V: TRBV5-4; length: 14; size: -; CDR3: CASSKDSNTGELFF; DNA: TGTGCCAGCAGCAAGGACAGTAACACCGGGGAGCTGTTTTTT
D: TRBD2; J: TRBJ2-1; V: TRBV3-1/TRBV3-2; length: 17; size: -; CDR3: CASSQRTSGGYNNEQFF; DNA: TGTGCCAGCAGCCAAAGGACTAGCGGGGGGTATAACAATGAGCAGTTCTTC
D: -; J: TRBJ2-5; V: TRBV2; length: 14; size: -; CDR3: CASSEYRAQETQYF; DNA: TGTGCCAGCAGTGAGTACAGGGCCCAAGAGACCCAGTACTTC
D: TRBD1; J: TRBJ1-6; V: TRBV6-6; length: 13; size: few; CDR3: CASRDRDNSPLHF; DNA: TGTGCCAGCAGGGACAGGGACAATTCACCCCTCCACTTT
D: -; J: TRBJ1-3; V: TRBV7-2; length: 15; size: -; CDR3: CASSLGLAQGNTIYF; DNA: TGTGCCAGCAGCTTGGGGCTCGCCCAGGGAAACACCATATATTTT
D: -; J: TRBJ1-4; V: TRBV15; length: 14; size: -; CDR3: CATSIAATNEKLFF; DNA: TGTGCCACCAGCATAGCAGCAACTAATGAAAAACTGTTTTTT
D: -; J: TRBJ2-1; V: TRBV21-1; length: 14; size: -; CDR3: CASSGQAICNEQFF; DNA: TGTGCCAGCAGCGGTCAGGCTATCTGCAATGAGCAGTTCTTC
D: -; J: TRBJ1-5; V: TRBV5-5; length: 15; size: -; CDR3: CASSLDGGHYQPQHF; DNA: TGTGCCAGCAGCTTAGACGGCGGCCATTATCAGCCCCAGCATTTT
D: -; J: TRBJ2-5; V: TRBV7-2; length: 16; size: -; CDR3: CASSLALGAEQETQYF; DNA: TGTGCCAGCAGCTTAGCGCTTGGGGCAGAGCAAGAGACCCAGTACTTC
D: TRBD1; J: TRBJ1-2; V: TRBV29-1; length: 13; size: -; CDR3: CSVGGQGGYGYTF; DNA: TGCAGCGTTGGAGGACAGGGTGGCTATGGCTACACCTTC
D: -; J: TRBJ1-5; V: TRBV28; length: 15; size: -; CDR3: CASSFRDRPNQPQHF; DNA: TGTGCCAGCAGTTTTCGAGACAGGCCTAATCAGCCCCAGCATTTT
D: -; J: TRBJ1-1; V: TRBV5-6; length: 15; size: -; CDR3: CASSLGDRPNTEAFF; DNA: TGTGCCAGCAGCTTGGGTGACAGGCCGAACACTGAAGCTTTCTTT
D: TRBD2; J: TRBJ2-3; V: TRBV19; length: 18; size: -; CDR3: CASSSAGTSGGSTDTQYF; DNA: TGTGCCAGTAGTTCCGCCGGGACTAGCGGGGGCAGCACAGATACGCAGTATTTT
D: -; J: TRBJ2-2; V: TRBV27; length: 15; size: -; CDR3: CASRGTGVNTGELFF; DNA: TGTGCCAGCAGAGGAACGGGGGTTAACACCGGGGAGCTGTTTTTT
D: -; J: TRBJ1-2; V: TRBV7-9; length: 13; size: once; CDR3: CASIPLGDYGYTF; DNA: TGTGCCAGCATCCCCCTCGGGGACTATGGCTACACCTTC
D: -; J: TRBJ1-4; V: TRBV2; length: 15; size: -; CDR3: CASSGQGQRNEKLFF; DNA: TGTGCCAGCAGTGGGCAGGGCCAGCGTAATGAAAAACTGTTTTTT
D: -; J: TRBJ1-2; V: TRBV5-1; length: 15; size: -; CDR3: CASSLASGANYGYTF; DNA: TGCGCCAGCAGCTTGGCTAGCGGGGCCAACTATGGCTACACCTTC
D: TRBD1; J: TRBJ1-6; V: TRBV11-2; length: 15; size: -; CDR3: CASSLHTMDRGTLHF; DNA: TGTGCCAGCAGCTTACATACTATGGACAGGGGAACCCTCCACTTT
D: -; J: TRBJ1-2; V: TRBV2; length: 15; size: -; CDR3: CASSVYRPRDYGYTF; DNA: TGTGCCAGCAGCGTTTACAGGCCACGAGACTATGGCTACACCTTC
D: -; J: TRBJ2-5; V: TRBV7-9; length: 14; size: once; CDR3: CASSPSRSQETQYF; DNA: TGTGCCAGCAGCCCCTCTCGCAGCCAAGAGACCCAGTACTTC
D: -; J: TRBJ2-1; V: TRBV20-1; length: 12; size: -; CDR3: CSASFGDNEQFF; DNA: TGCAGTGCTAGTTTCGGAGACAATGAGCAGTTCTTC
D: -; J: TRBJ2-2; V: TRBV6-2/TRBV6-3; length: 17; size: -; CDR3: CASSVDSLSANTGELFF; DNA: TGTGCCAGCAGTGTCGACAGTCTTTCCGCGAACACCGGGGAGCTGTTTTTT